The 26 T cell receptor beta chains below were found in one sample sequenced in a study of cytomegalovirus exposure and HLA in healthy donors. The PCR had 60 Vbeta and 13 Jbeta primers. Only in-frame clones appear in the TCRdb table, and some are missing; sequencing was by immunoSEQ multiplex PCR. The sample contains about 190,000 clones, approximately 86% of which appear only once. Sequencing was carried out using PBMCs. These receptors were obtained from a woman between 18 and 29 years old in good health and CMV-seronegative.

J is TRBJ1-1 and V is TRBV7-8, with TRBD1 matching 12 bases. Germline V gene sequence: CDR1 SGHVS, CDR2 FQNEAQ. There are 16 residues in the CDR3. Trimming removed 5 bases from V and 5 bases from J; junction bases left unmatched: 9. The CDR3 is CASSVTGTGGWTEAFF. The CDR3 DNA sequence: TGTGCCAGCAGCGTTACCGGGACAGGGGGCTGGACTGAAGCTTTCTTT.

The CDR3 DNA reads TGTGCCACCAGCAGAGTCTCCGATACGCAGTATTTT. Encoded protein: CATSRVSDTQYF. The chain combines TRBV15 with TRBJ2-3; no clear D. CDR3 length: 12 residues. Per germline, CDR1 LNHNV and CDR2 YYDKDF (reference sequence). V was cut by 1 base and J by 6 bases, with 5 bases left in between.

The chain is built from TRBV4-1 and TRBJ2-5; 10 nucleotides match TRBD2. The DNA end is a closer match to TRBJ2-7, so the J assignment may be wrong. Germline V lookup: CDR1 MGHRA, CDR2 YSYEKL. The CDR3 contains 15 residues. The CDR3: CASSQGGLAMGEQYF. The CDR3 nucleotides read TGCGCCAGCAGCCAAGGGGGACTAGCGATGGGCGAGCAGTACTTC.

The rearrangement uses TRBV9 and TRBJ2-6; D is perhaps TRBD1 (5 bases). From germline, CDR1 is SGDLS and CDR2 YYNGEE. Trimming cost V 4 bases and J 0 bases, with 11 bases left between them. The CDR3 sequence is 16 residues long. The CDR3 here is CASSNRLSSGANVLTF. The CDR3 DNA is TGTGCCAGCAGCAACAGGTTGAGCTCTGGGGCCAACGTCCTGACTTTC.

This sequence joins TRBV7-9 and TRBJ1-4, with D perhaps matching TRBD1 (5 bases). Germline V gene sequence: CDR1 SEHNR, CDR2 FQNEAQ (reference sequence). The CDR3 spans 16 residues. Trimming took off 4 bases at V and 7 bases at J, with 19 bases between the two ends. The CDR3 reads CASSSIAGGRSEKLFF. For the CDR3, the DNA is TGTGCCAGCAGCTCGATCGCGGGGGGGAGGAGTGAAAAACTGTTTTTT.

This clone appeared once. The rearrangement links TRBV6-5 to TRBJ2-3; 12 nucleotides match TRBD1. This CDR3 comprises 15 residues. The V segment lost 6 bases and the J segment 8 bases; nucleotides outside the gene matches: 9. From germline, CDR1 is MNHEY and CDR2 SVGAGI. CDR3 DNA sequence: TGTGCCAGCAGCCCCCGGGACAGGGGGCAGGGTACGCAGTATTTT. This translates into CASSPRDRGQGTQYF.

About this clone itself: The same CDR3 can be traced to other DNA sequences in this sample. This chain joins TRBV6-5 and TRBJ1-1; maybe TRBD1 (6 bases). Germline CDR1 reads MNHEY; CDR2 reads SVGAGI. V was trimmed by 0 bases and J by 2 bases, leaving 10 bases between them. The CDR3 has 15 residues. CDR3 bases: TGTGCCAGCAGTTACTCTAGGGGGGGTAACACTGAAGCTTTCTTT. It translates to CASSYSRGGNTEAFF.

The rearrangement links TRBV4-1 to TRBJ2-7; TRBD1 matches at 8 bases. Germline CDR1 is MGHRA and CDR2 is YSYEKL. Germline trimming cut 0 bases from V and 2 bases from J; bases unmatched to any gene: 6. CDR3 size: 16 residues. CDR3 in DNA: TGCGCCAGCAGCCAAGATCCCGACAGGGGCGCCTACGAGCAGTACTTC. Translating it yields CASSQDPDRGAYEQYF.

This clone was seen only once. The rearrangement uses TRBV11-3 and TRBJ2-3, with 15 bases identical to TRBD2. The germline V gene encodes CDR1 SGHNT and CDR2 YENEEA. Germline trimming cut 6 bases from V and 3 bases from J; bases unmatched to any gene: 7. This CDR3 comprises 17 residues. CDR3 coding DNA: TGTGCCAGCAGTCCAGCCGGACTAGCGGGAGGGACAGATACGCAGTATTTT. Translation: CASSPAGLAGGTDTQYF.

This chain joins TRBV30 and TRBJ1-5, with 8 bases matching TRBD1. J was trimmed by 6 bases and V by 5 bases; bases with no gene match: 9. Germline V CDR1 and CDR2: GTSNPN, SVGIG (reference sequence). The CDR3 consists of 14 residues. CDR3 nucleotide sequence: TGTGCCTGGGGACAGGGATCGGCGGGTCAGCCCCAGCATTTT. Its protein product is CAWGQGSAGQPQHF.

V usage is TRBV7-3 and J usage is TRBJ2-4, with D possibly TRBD1 on 5 matching bases. This CDR3 has 14 amino acids. From germline, CDR1 is SGHTA and CDR2 FQGTGA. V lost 4 bases and J 2 bases, leaving 9 bases between the germline ends. DNA of the CDR3: TGTGCCAGCAGCTCAGGGCTATCCAAAAACATTCAGTACTTC. It codes for CASSSGLSKNIQYF.

This chain uses TRBV5-8 with TRBJ1-2; no firm D call. Trimming removed 0 bases from V and 7 bases from J, with 13 bases in between. The germline V gene encodes CDR1 SGHTS and CDR2 YDEGEE. The CDR3 totals 14 residues. CDR3 protein: CASSLAGKDSGYTF. CDR3 sequence (DNA): TGTGCCAGCAGCTTGGCCGGGAAGGATAGTGGCTACACCTTC.

The chain combines TRBV7-9 with TRBJ1-2, with D tentatively TRBD1 (5 bases). Trimming removed 5 bases from V and 3 bases from J, with 13 bases in between. The CDR3 is made up of 14 amino acids. Germline CDR1 SEHNR, CDR2 FQNEAQ (reference sequence). CDR3 bases: TGTGCCAGCAGCCCCCGACAGTCCCACTATGGCTACACCTTC. Amino acid sequence: CASSPRQSHYGYTF.

V gene TRBV6-5 combines with J gene TRBJ2-7, with D possibly TRBD1 on 5 matching bases. V gave up 6 bases and J gave up 4 bases, with 16 bases separating them. The germline gives CDR1 MNHEY, CDR2 SVGAGI. CDR3 size: 14 residues. In nucleotides, the CDR3 is TGTGCCAGCAGCCAAAGGGGTGGTCCTTACGAGCAGTACTTC. Translating gives CASSQRGGPYEQYF.

The gene calls are TRBV11-3 and TRBJ1-2, with 7 bases that match TRBD1. This CDR3 spans 16 amino acids. J was trimmed by 2 bases and V by 8 bases; bases with no gene match: 14. Germline CDR1 SGHNT, CDR2 YENEEA. The CDR3 DNA is TGTGCCAGCGGAAAATCCGCGGGGACAGTAAACTATGGCTACACCTTC. Translated: CASGKSAGTVNYGYTF.

The V and J genes are TRBV7-2 and TRBJ2-7, with TRBD2 matching over 14 bases. This CDR3 contains 15 residues. Germline V lookup: CDR1 SGHTA, CDR2 FQGNSA. Trimming took 5 bases from V and 5 from J; bases not matched to a gene: 5. The CDR3 DNA is TGTGCCAGCAGCGTGGGACTAGCGGGAGTCAACGAGCAGTACTTC. As protein: CASSVGLAGVNEQYF.

This clone appeared a few times. The rearrangement uses TRBV27 and TRBJ1-2; no clear D. The CDR3 totals 13 residues. Germline CDR1 and CDR2: MNHEY and SMNVEV (reference sequence). V was clipped by 3 bases and J by 2 bases, with 7 bases between them. CDR3 DNA sequence: TGTGCCAGCAGTTTGGCGGCCAACTATGGCTACACCTTC. Amino acids: CASSLAANYGYTF.

Here the CDR3 DNA reads TGTGCCAGCAGCCTAGAGGTCAGGGGAATAGGTGGCTACACCTTC. Its translation is CASSLEVRGIGGYTF. The chain combines TRBV7-2 with TRBJ1-2; a possible D gene is TRBD1 (6 bases). Trimming stripped 5 bases from V and 7 bases from J, with 20 bases between. Germline V gene lookup returns CDR1 SGHTA and CDR2 FQGNSA. The CDR3 totals 15 residues.

CDR3 in amino acids: CASSQEVADRNPYGYTF. As DNA, the CDR3 is TGCGCCAGCAGCCAAGAGGTAGCGGACAGGAATCCCTATGGCTACACCTTC. This chain joins TRBV4-3 and TRBJ1-2; 7 nucleotides agree with TRBD1. Germline-derived CDR1 and CDR2 are LGHNA and YSLEER. V shed 0 bases and J 4 bases; nucleotides not matched to a gene: 11. This CDR3 contains 17 residues.

The rearrangement joins TRBV30 to TRBJ1-2; 11 bases agree with TRBD1. Looked up from germline, CDR1 is GTSNPN and CDR2 is SVGIG (reference sequence). This CDR3 is 17 amino acids long. The V segment lost 1 base and the J segment 4 bases; nucleotides outside the gene matches: 11. The CDR3 coding sequence is TGTGCCTGGAGTGGGGCGGGTTGGGACAGGGGGGCCTATGGCTACACCTTC. Translating gives CAWSGAGWDRGAYGYTF.

This clone showed up just once. V gene TRBV5-1 combines with J gene TRBJ2-7; 14 bases align to TRBD2. CDR1 and CDR2 (germline): SGHRS, YFSETQ. CDR3 length: 20 amino acids. After removal of 4 bases from V and 1 base from J, the junction contained 16 bases not matched to a gene. In DNA, the CDR3 is TGCGCCAGCAGCCAGGGACTAGCGGGAGTTATCTTTGGTGTTTCCTACGAGCAGTACTTC. It is translated as CASSQGLAGVIFGVSYEQYF.

The J gene is TRBJ1-3, the V gene TRBV5-6, with 7 nucleotides matching TRBD1. CDR1 and CDR2 from the germline V gene are SGHDT and YYEEEE. The CDR3 is made up of 14 amino acids. Losses at the gene ends were 2 bases for V and 9 bases for J; bases not matched to a gene: 8. This chain's CDR3 is CASSFLQGRSTIYF. The CDR3 DNA reads as TGTGCCAGCAGCTTTTTACAGGGGAGGAGCACCATATATTTT.

This clone was seen only a few times. V and J are TRBV4-1 and TRBJ2-7, with 8 bases identical to TRBD1. The CDR3 consists of 14 residues. Germline CDR1 MGHRA, CDR2 YSYEKL. The V segment lost 1 base and the J segment 2 bases; nucleotides outside the gene matches: 1. Here the CDR3 reads CASSQAQGAYEQYF. In DNA form, the CDR3 reads TGCGCCAGCAGCCAAGCACAGGGGGCCTACGAGCAGTACTTC.

The V call is TRBV10-3, the J call TRBJ1-2; 9 nucleotides match TRBD1. Germline V CDR1 and CDR2: ENHRY, SYGVKD. CDR3 length: 14 residues. V lost 0 bases and J lost 6; bases outside the gene matches: 2. Written as DNA, the CDR3 is TGTGCCATCAGTGAGTCTGGACAGGGGAATGGCTACACCTTC. As protein: CAISESGQGNGYTF.

V and J are TRBV27 and TRBJ1-2; 7 bases fit TRBD1. This CDR3 spans 14 amino acids. From germline, CDR1 is MNHEY and CDR2 SMNVEV (reference sequence). Unmatched junction bases numbered 15, after V lost 9 bases and J lost 8 bases. CDR3 amino acids: CASTPRTGHLGYTF. In DNA form, the CDR3 reads TGTGCCAGTACCCCACGGACAGGCCACTTGGGCTACACCTTC.

The chain combines TRBV2 with TRBJ1-3; 8 bases are shared with TRBD1. The germline gives CDR1 SNHLY, CDR2 FYNNEI. The CDR3 has 15 residues. J was trimmed by 0 bases and V by 4 bases; bases with no gene match: 2. The CDR3 nucleotides are TGTGCCAGCAGTGGGGACAGGAGCTCTGGAAACACCATATATTTT. Amino acids: CASSGDRSSGNTIYF.